This T cell receptor beta chain emerged from a study of blood T cell repertoires in COVID-19. For the study at large: Sample material is recorded as cDNA or gDNA derived from T cells, B-cell-depleted T cells, or PBMCs.

The data were produced by immunoSEQ multiplex PCR, yet TCRdb's version contains in-frame clones alone and is incomplete. This repertoire shows around 93,000 clones, 82% found once; its top ten account for about 20%. The CDR3 has 14 amino acids. Deletions cut 4 bases from V and 3 bases from J, with 10 bases between. Per germline, CDR1 SNHLY and CDR2 FYNNEI. The J gene is TRBJ2-1, the V gene TRBV2; unclear D gene. This TCR was recovered from a man at least 80 years old with acute or convalescent COVID-19. The sequenced sample consisted of peripheral blood. The CDR3 loop is CASSGSSLYNEQFF. The CDR3 nucleotides are TGTGCCAGCAGTGGAAGTAGTCTCTACAATGAGCAGTTCTTC.